What follows are 28 T cell receptor beta chains derived from one specimen sequenced in a study of T cells in Graves' hyperthyroidism and ophthalmopathy. RNA transcripts served as the template for amplifying TCR beta CDR3 regions. HTBI primers drove first-round RT-PCR of the TCR CDR3. Each CDR3 protein gets one entry after TCRdb re-called the multiplex PCR reads with MiXCR. The sample consists of about 640,000 distinct CDR3 sequences, around 21% of them appearing once. Sample: blood. Receptors originate from a man between 25 and 39 years old with Graves' ophthalmopathy.

The gene calls are TRBV5-1 and TRBJ1-4, with D maybe TRBD1 (6 bases). CDR1 is SGHRS and CDR2 is YFSETQ in the germline V gene. V was pared by 4 bases and J by 3 bases, with 13 bases between. There are 15 residues in the CDR3. The CDR3 DNA reads as TGCGCCAGCAGCACGGACAGCGCGGCTAATGAAAAACTGTTTTTT. It codes for CASSTDSAANEKLFF.

In its sample, this clonotype was seen many times. The chain carries TRBV2 and TRBJ2-3, with a tentative D call TRBD2 (5 bases). Germline CDR1 is SNHLY and CDR2 is FYNNEI. The CDR3 spans 13 residues. The V end was cut by 3 bases, the J end by 4 bases, with 8 bases between. This CDR3 is CASSDSAPDTQYF. In DNA form, the CDR3 reads TGTGCCAGCAGTGATAGCGCCCCAGATACGCAGTATTTT.

This clonotype turned up a few times. This rearrangement joins TRBV11-2 to TRBJ2-3; D is possibly TRBD2 (6 bases). Trimming shortened V by 1 base and J by 2 bases, and 10 bases separated the two germline ends. The CDR3 is made up of 15 amino acids. The V gene's germline CDR1 is SGHAT and CDR2 FQNNGV. Here the CDR3 reads CASSLGIADTDTQYF. The CDR3 DNA reads as TGTGCCAGCAGCTTAGGAATAGCGGACACAGATACGCAGTATTTT.

The rearrangement links TRBV9 to TRBJ2-3, with TRBD1 matching over 8 bases. Germline CDR1 and CDR2: SGDLS and YYNGEE. The CDR3 sequence is 14 residues long. The V segment lost 5 bases and the J segment 3 bases; nucleotides outside the gene matches: 5. The CDR3 sequence: CASRAGGGTDTQYF. CDR3 DNA sequence: TGTGCCAGCAGGGCAGGGGGCGGAACAGATACGCAGTATTTT.

In this sample, this clonotype turned up many times. The CDR3 DNA is TGTGCCAGCTCACCTCCAGGGAACACCGGGGAGCTGTTTTTT. Protein product: CASSPPGNTGELFF. The rearrangement joins TRBV18 to TRBJ2-2; no firm D call. The germline CDR1 and CDR2 sequences are KGHSH and LQKENI. The V end was cut by 3 bases, the J end by 1 base, with 6 bases between. The CDR3 covers 14 residues.

Many counts were recorded for this clonotype. The chain carries TRBV3-1 and TRBJ2-1; the match to TRBD2 covers 8 bases. The trim removed 4 bases at V and 6 bases at J, leaving 11 bases unmatched. CDR1 and CDR2 from the germline V gene are LGHDT and YNNKEL (reference sequence). The CDR3 runs 16 residues. The CDR3 bases are TGTGCCAGCAGCCGAGGCGGGGCGGGAGGCGGCAATGAGCAGTTCTTC. This encodes CASSRGGAGGGNEQFF.

In its sample, this clonotype was seen a few times. The V gene is TRBV20-1, the J gene TRBJ2-2, with TRBD2 matching over 9 bases. V dropped 5 bases and J dropped 7; count of bases not matched to a gene: 11. The germline V gene has CDR1 DFQATT and CDR2 SNEGSKA (reference sequence). This CDR3 is built from 15 residues. The CDR3 nucleotides are TGCAGTGCTCGGGCAGCTAGCGGGATTGGCGGGGAGCTGTTTTTT. Translating gives CSARAASGIGGELFF.

At least ten counts were recorded for this clonotype. The chain couples TRBV5-1 to TRBJ2-3, with D perhaps TRBD1 (6 bases). V dropped 0 bases and J dropped 1 base, with 6 bases sitting between them. This CDR3 region has 14 residues. From germline, CDR1 is SGHRS and CDR2 YFSETQ. CDR3: CASSLEGGTDTQYF. The CDR3 nucleotides are TGCGCCAGCAGCTTGGAGGGGGGCACAGATACGCAGTATTTT.

The rearrangement joins TRBV3-1 to TRBJ1-6; 9 bases agree with TRBD1. Per the germline V gene, CDR1 is LGHDT and CDR2 is YNNKEL (reference sequence). The CDR3 has 13 amino acids. Unmatched junction bases numbered 3, after V lost 1 base and J lost 14 bases. The CDR3 spells CASSQGQGGALHF. The CDR3 nucleotides are TGTGCCAGCAGCCAAGGACAGGGGGGCGCCCTCCACTTT.

V usage is TRBV20-1 and J usage is TRBJ2-3; 7 bases align to TRBD2. From germline, CDR1 is DFQATT and CDR2 SNEGSKA (reference sequence). V was clipped by 0 bases and J by 2 bases; unmatched bases: 8. The CDR3 sequence is 16 residues long. This CDR3 is CSARELRDYPTDTQYF. CDR3 nucleotide sequence: TGCAGTGCTAGAGAACTCCGGGACTATCCCACAGATACGCAGTATTTT.

Only one count was recorded for this clonotype. The chain couples TRBV5-5 to TRBJ2-1, with D possibly TRBD2 on 6 matching bases. V dropped 3 bases and J dropped 3 bases, with 13 bases sitting between them. Germline CDR1 is SGHKS and CDR2 is YYEKEE (reference sequence). The CDR3 has 15 amino acids. The CDR3 coding sequence is TGTGCCAGCAGCTGGGGTGGCGGGGACTACAATGAGCAGTTCTTC. This gives the protein CASSWGGGDYNEQFF.

In this sample, this clonotype turned up a few times. J is TRBJ2-1 and V is TRBV28; D possibly uses TRBD1 or TRBD2 (5 bases each). The CDR3 is 14 residues long. The V end was cut by 6 bases, the J end by 7 bases, with 16 bases between. Germline-derived CDR1 and CDR2 are MDHEN and SYDVKM. The CDR3 loop is CASRAGTASNEQFF. The CDR3, as DNA: TGTGCCAGCAGGGCCGGGACGGCTTCTAATGAGCAGTTCTTC.

About this clonotype itself: The junction and the germline gene differ at one end; a read error may be behind it. The chain has TRBV7-2 and TRBJ1-1; D might be TRBD1 (6 bases). The CDR3 sequence is 15 residues long. Germline loops: CDR1 SGHTA, CDR2 FQGNSA. The DNA for the CDR3 is TGTGCCAGCAGTCGCCTCTCCGGGACAAACAGTGAAGCTTTCTTT. This sequence encodes CASSRLSGTNSEAFF.

This clonotype turned up a few times. The V call is TRBV7-9, the J call TRBJ1-2; D is ambiguous. The germline CDR1 and CDR2 sequences are SEHNR and FQNEAQ (reference sequence). Trimming took off 0 bases at V and 9 bases at J, with 11 bases between the two ends. The CDR3 sequence is 13 residues long. For the CDR3, the DNA is TGTGCCAGCAGCTTAGCAGGATCCTTAAGCTACACCTTC. It translates to CASSLAGSLSYTF.

A few counts support this clonotype. J is TRBJ1-2 and V is TRBV20-1; D remains ambiguous. This CDR3 is built from 14 residues. CDR1 and CDR2 (germline): DFQATT, SNEGSKA (reference sequence). Trimming took off 3 bases at V and 0 bases at J, with 11 bases between the two ends. The CDR3 coding sequence is TGCAGTGCTAGTGACCTGGTCTCTAACTATGGCTACACCTTC. Its translation: CSASDLVSNYGYTF.

V is TRBV29-1 and J is TRBJ1-2; maybe TRBD1 (5 bases). Germline CDR1 is SQVTM and CDR2 is ANQGSEA. This CDR3 spans 14 amino acids. The ends were cut back, 4 bases at V and 3 bases at J, with 15 bases in the middle. The CDR3 region has the DNA TGCAGCGTTGTACTTGTGGGGCAAGACTATGGCTACACCTTC. Protein sequence: CSVVLVGQDYGYTF.

This clonotype appeared a few times. The genes are TRBV7-9 and TRBJ2-3; D uncertain. Trimming took 4 bases from V and 6 from J, leaving 11 bases between them. The germline CDR1 and CDR2 sequences are SEHNR and FQNEAQ (reference sequence). The CDR3 extends over 13 amino acids. Here the CDR3 reads CASSSRQPDTQYF. The CDR3 DNA reads as TGTGCCAGCAGCTCCCGCCAGCCGGATACGCAGTATTTT. Variable domain in full (rest from reference TRBV7-9 and TRBJ2-3): DTGVSQNPRHKITKRGQNVTFRCDPISEHNRLYWYRQTLGQGPEFLTYFQNEAQLEKSRLLSDRFSAERPKGSFSTLEIQRTEQGDSAMYLCASSSRQPDTQYFGPGTRLTVL.

The chain uses TRBV14 and TRBJ2-7; possibly TRBD1 for D (6 bases). Looked up from germline, CDR1 is SGHDN and CDR2 is FVKESK. V lost 4 bases to trimming and J lost 0 bases, with 13 bases between them. The CDR3 has 15 residues. CDR3 in amino acids: CASSPDRTASYEQYF. CDR3 bases: TGTGCCAGCAGCCCCGATCGGACAGCCTCCTACGAGCAGTACTTC.

The chain uses TRBV28 and TRBJ2-3; 11 bases align to TRBD2. With 5 bases clipped from V and 6 bases from J, the junction kept 7 bases outside the gene matches. The germline V gene encodes CDR1 MDHEN and CDR2 SYDVKM. The CDR3 is made up of 15 amino acids. The CDR3 sequence is CASSPPLAGVDTQYF. The CDR3 DNA reads TGTGCCAGCAGTCCCCCACTAGCGGGAGTGGATACGCAGTATTTT.

This clonotype occurred many times. This sequence joins TRBV5-1 and TRBJ1-1; 7 positions match TRBD1. There are 14 residues in the CDR3. Germline V gives CDR1 SGHRS, CDR2 YFSETQ. The ends lost 5 bases at V and 6 bases at J; junction bases unmatched: 10. The CDR3 nucleotides are TGCGCCAGCAGTCTAGGGGGCGAGGGCGCTGAAGCTTTCTTT. It specifies CASSLGGEGAEAFF.

This clonotype came up a few times. The chain has TRBV2 and TRBJ2-3; D is possibly TRBD1 or TRBD2 (5 bases each). V shed 0 bases and J shed 4 bases, with 11 bases lying between them. This CDR3 has 15 residues. CDR1 is SNHLY and CDR2 is FYNNEI in the germline V gene. CDR3 sequence (DNA): TGTGCCAGCAGTGAAGCTGGAGAGGGGTCAGATACGCAGTATTTT. Translated: CASSEAGEGSDTQYF. Full variable domain (rest looked up from reference TRBV2 and TRBJ2-3): EPEVTQTPSHQVTQMGQEVILRCVPISNHLYFYWYRQILGQKVEFLVSFYNNEISEKSEIFDDQFSVERPDGSNFTLKIRSTKLEDSAMYFCASSEAGEGSDTQYFGPGTRLTVL.

This clonotype came up many times. The chain is built from TRBV24-1 and TRBJ2-3, with D hard to call. CDR3 size: 14 residues. Germline V gives CDR1 KGHDR, CDR2 SFDVKD. Trimming left V 4 bases short and J 2 bases short, with 9 bases between. This CDR3 reads CATSESPATDTQYF. CDR3 bases: TGTGCCACCAGTGAATCTCCCGCCACAGATACGCAGTATTTT.

The chain couples TRBV6-5 to TRBJ1-4; weak D call: TRBD1 (5 bases). The germline CDR1 and CDR2 sequences are MNHEY and SVGAGI. Trimming left V 4 bases short and J 3 bases short, with 9 bases between. This CDR3 has 14 amino acids. The CDR3 loop reads CASSSRQPNEKLFF. The CDR3 coding sequence is TGTGCCAGCAGTTCCAGACAGCCTAATGAAAAACTGTTTTTT.

This clonotype showed up just a few times. The chain is built from TRBV15 and TRBJ2-7, with 10 positions matching TRBD2. J lost 3 bases, V lost 5 bases, and 7 bases had no gene match. This CDR3 contains 15 residues. Germline-derived CDR1 and CDR2 are LNHNV and YYDKDF (reference sequence). The CDR3 DNA follows: TGTGCCACCAGCTCTTCGGGACTAGCGAACTACGAGCAGTACTTC. Its protein is CATSSSGLANYEQYF.

This clonotype was observed a handful of times. V gene TRBV6-1 combines with J gene TRBJ2-7; 13 nucleotides agree with TRBD2. The V and J ends lost 6 bases and 2 bases, in that order; junction bases with no gene match: 10. Per germline, CDR1 MNHNS and CDR2 SASEGT. The CDR3 totals 17 residues. The CDR3 loop reads CASSPYSGTSGTYEQYF. In DNA form, the CDR3 reads TGTGCCAGCAGCCCATACTCCGGGACTAGCGGGACCTACGAGCAGTACTTC.

This clonotype was detected only a few times. The genes are TRBV10-3 and TRBJ1-5; weak D call: TRBD1 (6 bases). This CDR3 is 12 amino acids long. Germline V CDR1 and CDR2: ENHRY, SYGVKD. V was trimmed by 10 bases and J by 9 bases, leaving 16 bases between them. The CDR3 region is CASTRGGGPQHF. The DNA for the CDR3 is TGTGCCAGCACGAGGGGGGGGGGGCCCCAGCATTTT.

There are many counts of this clonotype. The J gene is TRBJ2-7, the V gene TRBV11-2; D unclear. Germline V gene sequence: CDR1 SGHAT, CDR2 FQNNGV. CDR3 length: 17 amino acids. Deletions cut 1 base from V and 1 base from J, with 17 bases between. The CDR3 nucleotides read TGTGCCAGCAGCTTAGTTAGATATAGGTACAGATCCTACGAGCAGTACTTC. It codes for CASSLVRYRYRSYEQYF.

This chain connects TRBV19 to TRBJ2-5; 11 nucleotides match TRBD1. Germline CDR1 and CDR2: LNHDA and SQIVND (reference sequence). CDR3 length equals 15 residues. With 4 bases clipped from V and 3 bases from J, the junction kept 4 bases outside the gene matches. CDR3 sequence: CASSNPGQGEETQYF. For the CDR3, the DNA is TGTGCCAGTAGTAATCCGGGACAGGGGGAAGAGACCCAGTACTTC.